This TCR beta chain was profiled in a study of early T cells in non-severe SARS-CoV-2 infection. Across the whole study: Unpaired chains resulted from sequencing bulk RNA of unsorted whole blood.

The CDR3 sequence is 15 residues long. V was shortened by 5 bases and J by 3 bases, with 17 bases between the two germline ends. The germline V gene encodes CDR1 MNHEY and CDR2 SVGAGI. Researchers tagged individual cDNA molecules with unique molecular identifiers. TCRdb independently ran MiXCR on the 5' RACE reads; one entry per CDR3 protein. The profile covers 55,000 or so distinct CDR3 sequences, with approximately 6% appearing a single time and 3.5% to 4% taken by the ten largest. This clonotype was seen many times. Specimen: whole blood. The sequence derives from an adult who was a healthcare worker with PCR-confirmed SARS-CoV-2 infection or an uninfected control (not recorded which). The genes are TRBV6-5 and TRBJ2-7; maybe TRBD2 (5 bases). CDR3 in DNA: TGTGCCAGCAGTGCCTATGAGTCAGGAGGCTACGAGCAGTACTTC. This sequence encodes CASSAYESGGYEQYF.